The 15 T cell receptor beta chains below come from one sample, sequenced in a study of CD8 T cells in Susac syndrome. RNA totalling about 0.45 to 1 ug underwent reverse transcription with random hexamers. MiXCR was run by TCRdb on the immunoSEQ multiplex PCR reads, yielding one entry per CDR3 protein. The table lists 200,000 to 250,000 distinct CDR3 sequences, roughly 95% of them singletons. The source material was CD4+ T cells from PBMCs. Receptor source: a human donor with multiple sclerosis.

The chain is built from TRBV5-1 and TRBJ2-5; 8 bases are a match to TRBD2. CDR1 is SGHRS and CDR2 is YFSETQ in the germline V gene. The CDR3 length is 14 residues. V was clipped by 4 bases and J by 2 bases; unmatched bases: 4. DNA of the CDR3: TGCGCCAGCAGCCGGGGGGGGTGGCAAGAGACCCAGTACTTC. Residues: CASSRGGWQETQYF.

The chain recombines TRBV5-6 with TRBJ2-7; 9 bases fit TRBD1. This CDR3 has 14 amino acids. The germline CDR1 and CDR2 sequences are SGHDT and YYEEEE. Trimming removed 4 bases from V and 4 bases from J; junction bases left unmatched: 6. This CDR3 reads CASSQDRGYYEQYV. The CDR3, as DNA: TGTGCCAGCAGCCAGGACAGGGGATATTACGAGCAGTACGTC.

J is TRBJ1-2 and V is TRBV23-1, with TRBD1 matching 9 bases. TRBV23-1 is treated as an ORF (open reading frame) with a function not yet certain. Losses at the gene ends were 0 bases for V and 2 bases for J; bases not matched to a gene: 10. The CDR3 runs 18 residues. In DNA form, the CDR3 reads TGCGCCAGCAGTCAATCGCAGGGGACAGGGAAGAAAAACTATGGCTACACCTTC. Its protein product is CASSQSQGTGKKNYGYTF.

This rearrangement joins TRBV6-5 to TRBJ2-1, with TRBD2 identical over 7 bases. Germline CDR1 is MNHEY and CDR2 is SVGAGI. V trimming: 4 bases; J trimming: 12 bases; junction bases outside the gene matches: 18. The CDR3 consists of 16 residues. CDR3 nucleotide sequence: TGTGCCAGCAGTTTCCGCGGGAGCCCTACAATGTTTGCGCAGTTCTTC. Translated: CASSFRGSPTMFAQFF.

This chain uses TRBV5-6 with TRBJ2-7; D is perhaps TRBD2 (6 bases). Deletions cut 6 bases from V and 6 bases from J, with 19 bases between. Per germline, CDR1 SGHDT and CDR2 YYEEEE. This CDR3 comprises 14 residues. The CDR3 region has the DNA TGTGCCAGCACCTCCTCGCCCGGGAGTGGCGAGCAGTACGTC. This sequence encodes CASTSSPGSGEQYV.

V and J are TRBV7-2 and TRBJ1-5; a possible D gene is TRBD1 (6 bases). Germline lookup yields CDR1 SGHTA and CDR2 FQGNSA. The CDR3 has 15 amino acids. V lost 5 bases and J lost 7, with 18 bases in between. CDR3 DNA: TGTGCCAGCAGCCCACGGGGAGGCCAGGGGCAGCCCCAGCATTTT. Its protein product is CASSPRGGQGQPQHF.

The V call is TRBV18, the J call TRBJ2-7, with D maybe TRBD2 (6 bases). The CDR3 has 17 amino acids. From germline, CDR1 is KGHSH and CDR2 LQKENI. The V and J ends lost 0 bases and 0 bases respectively, with 15 bases between them. DNA of the CDR3: TGTGCCAGCTCACCACCCGGGGGACGGCTGGACTCCTACGAGCAGTACTTC. Translation gives CASSPPGGRLDSYEQYF.

The chain carries TRBV6-1 and TRBJ1-6; possibly TRBD1 for D (5 bases). Trimming shortened V by 8 bases and J by 3 bases, and 17 bases separated the two germline ends. Germline values: CDR1 MNHNS, CDR2 SASEGT. CDR3 size: 16 residues. CDR3 nucleotides: TGTGCCAGCGCGGGAGGGGCATCTATCTATAATTCACCCCTCCACTTT. Translating gives CASAGGASIYNSPLHF.

The gene calls are TRBV3-1 and TRBJ1-2, with D perhaps matching TRBD1 (6 bases). The V gene lost 3 bases and the J gene lost 2 bases, with 13 bases spanning the gap. This CDR3 spans 15 amino acids. The germline CDR1 and CDR2 sequences are LGHDT and YNNKEL (reference sequence). The CDR3 region has the DNA TGTGCCAGCAGCCACGGGGCAGGGGCCAACTATGGCTACACCTTC. Encoded protein: CASSHGAGANYGYTF. Full variable domain (missing parts from reference TRBV3-1 and TRBJ1-2): DTAVSQTPKYLVTQMGNDKSIKCEQNLGHDTMYWYKQDSKKFLKIMFSYNNKELIINETVPNRFSPKSPDKAHLNLHINSLELGDSAVYFCASSHGAGANYGYTFGSGTRLTVV.

The chain joins TRBV9 to TRBJ2-6; D may correspond to TRBD1 or TRBD2 (5 bases each). There are 14 residues in the CDR3. Trimming left V 7 bases short and J 0 bases short, with 8 bases between. CDR1 is SGDLS, CDR2 YYNGEE, per germline. The CDR3 loop is CASGGSSGANVLTF. CDR3 coding DNA: TGTGCCAGCGGGGGTTCCTCTGGGGCCAACGTCCTGACTTTC.

This chain uses TRBV5-1 with TRBJ2-1, with TRBD2 matching 11 bases. Germline-derived CDR1 and CDR2 are SGHRS and YFSETQ. The CDR3 totals 15 residues. V lost 1 base, J lost 7 bases, and 4 bases stayed unmatched. CDR3 sequence reads: CASSLTSGGGNEQFF. CDR3 bases: TGCGCCAGCAGCTTGACTAGCGGGGGAGGTAATGAGCAGTTCTTC.

This rearrangement joins TRBV29-1 to TRBJ1-1, with D unresolved. The CDR3 extends over 11 amino acids. Deletions cut 5 bases from V and 3 bases from J, with 7 bases between. The germline V gene has CDR1 SQVTM and CDR2 ANQGSEA. The CDR3 DNA sequence: TGCAGCGTTACCGAGTACACTGAAGCTTTCTTT. This gives the protein CSVTEYTEAFF.

The chain uses TRBV9 and TRBJ1-2; perhaps TRBD1 as D (6 bases). V shed 0 bases and J shed 2 bases, with 11 bases lying between them. The CDR3 extends over 15 amino acids. The germline CDR1 and CDR2 sequences are SGDLS and YYNGEE. CDR3 coding DNA: TGTGCCAGCAGCGTAGGTGCGGACAGCAACTATGGCTACACCTTC. Its protein product is CASSVGADSNYGYTF.

This chain uses TRBV5-1 with TRBJ2-3; 11 positions agree with TRBD2. Germline values: CDR1 SGHRS, CDR2 YFSETQ. V was clipped by 0 bases and J by 3 bases; unmatched bases: 9. The CDR3 contains 18 residues. The chain's CDR3 is CASSLALTSGIGTDTQYF. CDR3 nucleotides: TGCGCCAGCAGCTTGGCATTGACTAGCGGGATAGGGACAGATACGCAGTATTTT.

V is TRBV20-1 and J is TRBJ1-1; 7 bases match TRBD1. V lost 6 bases and J lost 4; bases outside the gene matches: 8. This CDR3 comprises 13 residues. Germline V gene data show CDR1 as DFQATT and CDR2 as SNEGSKA (reference sequence). CDR3 sequence: CSAPTGPGTEAFF. The DNA of the CDR3 is TGCAGTGCCCCGACAGGGCCGGGCACTGAAGCTTTCTTT.